This passage covers 7 T cell receptor beta chains from one sample sequenced in a study of blood T cell repertoires in COVID-19. TCRdb keeps only in-frame clones here, not all; method: immunoSEQ multiplex PCR. Counted here are hundreds of thousands of clones, approximately 90% occurring once; the ten biggest clones make up 2.4%. Sequencing input: PBMCs or T cells enriched from blood (not recorded which). The receptor source for this set is a woman in her late teens or twenties who had recovered from COVID-19.

The chain has TRBV5-1 and TRBJ2-1, with 11 bases lining up with TRBD1. The CDR3 is 16 amino acids. V was pared by 1 base and J by 3 bases, with 3 bases of the junction left unmatched. Germline V gives CDR1 SGHRS, CDR2 YFSETQ. DNA of the CDR3: TGCGCCAGCAGCTTGCTTGGGACAGGGGGCTACAATGAGCAGTTCTTC. It is translated as CASSLLGTGGYNEQFF.

As concerns this clone: This sample includes further DNA sequences coding for the same CDR3. The V call is TRBV28, the J call TRBJ2-2; TRBD1 might be the D (5 bases). Looked up from germline, CDR1 is MDHEN and CDR2 is SYDVKM. The V and J ends lost 5 bases and 6 bases respectively, with 7 bases between them. This CDR3 spans 12 amino acids. As DNA, the CDR3 is TGTGCCAGCAGTCTCAGGGCCGGGGAGCTGTTTTTT. It translates to CASSLRAGELFF.

The rearrangement links TRBV28 to TRBJ2-7, with TRBD2 matching 7 bases. The CDR3 spans 11 residues. Trimming removed 7 bases from V and 7 bases from J; junction bases left unmatched: 4. CDR1 MDHEN and CDR2 SYDVKM come from the germline V gene. The CDR3: CASTLGGEQYF. Here the CDR3 DNA reads TGTGCCAGCACCCTGGGGGGGGAGCAGTACTTC.

The chain uses TRBV9 and TRBJ2-3; a possible D gene is TRBD2 (6 bases). V was trimmed by 0 bases and J by 2 bases, leaving 16 bases between them. CDR3 length: 17 residues. CDR1 is SGDLS and CDR2 is YYNGEE in the germline V gene. The CDR3 nucleotides read TGTGCCAGCAGCGTAGCTGTGGCTAGCGCATCCACAGATACGCAGTATTTT. It specifies CASSVAVASASTDTQYF.

CDR3 region: CASRWGRAGYGYTF. The CDR3 DNA sequence: TGTGCCAGCAGGTGGGGGAGAGCGGGCTATGGCTACACCTTC. This chain connects TRBV28 to TRBJ1-2; possible D gene TRBD1, 5 bases. Between the trimmed V and J ends, which lost 6 bases and 4 bases, there was a span of 15 bases. The germline CDR1 and CDR2 sequences are MDHEN and SYDVKM. The CDR3 spans 14 residues.

In the case of this clone: An end of the junction does not agree with germline; a read error may underlie this. This sequence joins TRBV2 and TRBJ2-7, with D perhaps matching TRBD1 (6 bases). The CDR3 has 14 residues. Germline loops: CDR1 SNHLY, CDR2 FYNNEI. CDR3: CASREEQGTYEQYF. CDR3 bases: TGTGCCAGCAGAGAAGAACAGGGAACCTACGAGCAGTACTTC.

J is TRBJ1-2 and V is TRBV3-1 (or the pseudogene TRBV3-2); tentative D call: TRBD1 (6 bases). This CDR3 is built from 18 residues. The germline CDR1 and CDR2 sequences are LGHDT and YNNKEL (reference sequence). Trimming took 1 base from V and 1 from J, leaving 19 bases between them. CDR3 in amino acids: CASSQAYPLDSLNYGYTF. In DNA, the CDR3 is TGTGCCAGCAGCCAAGCGTACCCTCTGGACAGCCTTAACTATGGCTACACCTTC.